A selection of T cell receptor beta chains follows, all from one sample in a study of T cell changes during pregnancy in multiple sclerosis. Clones were sequenced by immunoSEQ multiplex PCR, and TCRdb holds only the in-frame ones, with some missing. Here the sample spans approximately 80,000 clones, roughly 94% being singletons. The specimen comprised peripheral blood, sampled in the second trimester of pregnancy. Receptors were obtained from a female donor in good health, enrolled as a control in a pregnancy study. Both conserved end residues are trimmed from each CDR3. The order of the fields is J gene, V gene, D gene, CDR3 protein. A D gene is named only where the DNA matches it firmly.

j_gene: TRBJ2-2
v_gene: TRBV28
d_gene: -
CDR3aa: ASSSQGGELF

j_gene: TRBJ2-1
v_gene: TRBV13
d_gene: -
CDR3aa: ASSLRGSHNEQF

j_gene: TRBJ1-1
v_gene: TRBV19
d_gene: -
CDR3aa: ASIGVTLNTEAF

j_gene: TRBJ2-1
v_gene: TRBV18
d_gene: TRBD2
CDR3aa: ASSLNIAGDNEQF

j_gene: TRBJ2-5
v_gene: TRBV2
d_gene: TRBD1
CDR3aa: ASSKGTGGETQY

j_gene: TRBJ2-7
v_gene: TRBV5-1
d_gene: TRBD1
CDR3aa: ASSSLLGQGEQY

j_gene: TRBJ2-1
v_gene: TRBV4-2
d_gene: -
CDR3aa: ASSQPPLDEQF

j_gene: TRBJ2-1
v_gene: TRBV2
d_gene: TRBD2
CDR3aa: ASITPGLAEDNEQF

j_gene: TRBJ2-7
v_gene: TRBV5-1
d_gene: TRBD1
CDR3aa: ASSLASGTGSYEQY

j_gene: TRBJ1-5
v_gene: TRBV28
d_gene: -
CDR3aa: ASSSPGPQH

j_gene: TRBJ2-7
v_gene: TRBV25-1
d_gene: TRBD2
CDR3aa: ASSPTSGSSTYKQY

j_gene: -
v_gene: TRBV29-1
d_gene: -
CDR3aa: SVGTEIDEQY